This TCR beta chain was sequenced in a study of CD8 T cells in Susac syndrome. The wider study: Patients with Susac syndrome were therapy-naive, on corticosteroids, or on intravenous immunoglobulin alone at the time that blood was drawn.

V was clipped by 1 base and J by 8 bases; unmatched bases: 6. The germline V gene has CDR1 LGHNA and CDR2 YNFKEQ. The CDR3 has 14 residues. RNA totalling about 0.45 to 1 ug underwent reverse transcription with random hexamers. The TCR beta CDR3 was amplified by immunoSEQ multiplex PCR across 54 Vbeta, 13 Jbeta. A single record per CDR3 protein comes from TCRdb applying MiXCR to the immunoSEQ multiplex PCR reads. The data show roughly 190,000 distinct CDR3 sequences, around nine tenths seen once. Definite or probable Susac syndrome was diagnosed using recently defined diagnostic criteria. The chain is built from TRBV4-2 and TRBJ1-2; TRBD1 agrees at 8 bases. Sequencing was done on a sample of CD4+ T cells from PBMCs. This clonotype originated in a human donor with Susac syndrome. The CDR3 DNA is TGTGCCAGCAGCCAAGGTCAGGGGGCGGAAGGCTACACCTTC. This sequence encodes CASSQGQGAEGYTF.